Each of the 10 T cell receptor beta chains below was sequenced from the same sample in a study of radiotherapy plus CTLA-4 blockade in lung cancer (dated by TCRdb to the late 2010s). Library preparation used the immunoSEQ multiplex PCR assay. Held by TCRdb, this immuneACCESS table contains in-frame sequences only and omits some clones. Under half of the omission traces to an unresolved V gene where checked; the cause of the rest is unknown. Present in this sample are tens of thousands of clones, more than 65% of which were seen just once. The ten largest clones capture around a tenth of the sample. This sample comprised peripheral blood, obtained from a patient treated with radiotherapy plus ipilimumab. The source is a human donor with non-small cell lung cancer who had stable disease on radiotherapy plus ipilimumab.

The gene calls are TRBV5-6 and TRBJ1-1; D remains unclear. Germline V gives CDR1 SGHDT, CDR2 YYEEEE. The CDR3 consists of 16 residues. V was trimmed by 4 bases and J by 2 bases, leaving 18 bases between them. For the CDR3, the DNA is TGTGCCAGCAGCGCCTGGGGAGCGTGGGTTAACACTGAAGCTTTCTTT. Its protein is CASSAWGAWVNTEAFF.

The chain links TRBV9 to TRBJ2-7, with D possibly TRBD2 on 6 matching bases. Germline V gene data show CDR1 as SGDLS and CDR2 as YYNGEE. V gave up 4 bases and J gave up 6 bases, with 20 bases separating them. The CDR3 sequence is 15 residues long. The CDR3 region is CASSLSGQGGREQYF. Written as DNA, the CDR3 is TGTGCCAGCAGCTTAAGTGGGCAGGGAGGTCGCGAGCAGTACTTC.

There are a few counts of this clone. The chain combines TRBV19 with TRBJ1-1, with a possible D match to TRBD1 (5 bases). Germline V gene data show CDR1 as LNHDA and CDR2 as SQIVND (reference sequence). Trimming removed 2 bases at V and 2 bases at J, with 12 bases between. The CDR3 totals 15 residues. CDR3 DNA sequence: TGTGCCAGTAGTATAATCGACAGCTTTAACACTGAAGCTTTCTTT. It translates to CASSIIDSFNTEAFF.

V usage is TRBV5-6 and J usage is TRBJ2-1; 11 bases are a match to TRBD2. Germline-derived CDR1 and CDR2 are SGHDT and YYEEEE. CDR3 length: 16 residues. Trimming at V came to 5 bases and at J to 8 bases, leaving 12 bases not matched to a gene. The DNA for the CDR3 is TGTGCCAGCAGGCGGGACGTAGCGGGGGGGCCTGATGAGCAGTTCTTC. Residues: CASRRDVAGGPDEQFF.

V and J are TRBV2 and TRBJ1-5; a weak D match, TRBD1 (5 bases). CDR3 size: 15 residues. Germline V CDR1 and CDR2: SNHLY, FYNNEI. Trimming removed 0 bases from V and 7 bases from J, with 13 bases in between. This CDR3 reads CASSEALRGYQPQHF. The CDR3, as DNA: TGTGCCAGCAGTGAAGCGCTTCGGGGGTACCAGCCCCAGCATTTT.

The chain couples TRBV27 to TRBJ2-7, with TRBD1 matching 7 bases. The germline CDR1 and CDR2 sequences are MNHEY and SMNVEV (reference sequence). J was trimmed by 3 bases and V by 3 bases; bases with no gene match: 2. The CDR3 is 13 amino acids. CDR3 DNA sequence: TGTGCCAGCAGTTTGGCAGGGGGCTACGAGCAGTACTTC. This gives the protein CASSLAGGYEQYF.

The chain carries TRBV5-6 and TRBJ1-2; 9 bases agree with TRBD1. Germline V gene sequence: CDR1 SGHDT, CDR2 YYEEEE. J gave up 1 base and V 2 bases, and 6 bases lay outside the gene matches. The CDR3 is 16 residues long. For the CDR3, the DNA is TGTGCCAGCAGCTTATCTAGGACAGGGGTTAACTATGGCTACACCTTC. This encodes CASSLSRTGVNYGYTF.

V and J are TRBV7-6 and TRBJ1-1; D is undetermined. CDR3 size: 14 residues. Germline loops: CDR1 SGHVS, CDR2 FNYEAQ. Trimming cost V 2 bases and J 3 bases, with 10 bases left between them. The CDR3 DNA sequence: TGTGCCAGCAGCTTATGTCGGAGCTACACTGAAGCTTTCTTT. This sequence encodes CASSLCRSYTEAFF.

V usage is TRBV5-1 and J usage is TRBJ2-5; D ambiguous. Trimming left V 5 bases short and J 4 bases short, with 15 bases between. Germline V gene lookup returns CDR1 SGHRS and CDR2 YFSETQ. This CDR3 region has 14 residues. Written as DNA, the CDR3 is TGCGCCAGCAGGAGAAGACTTGATGGAGAGACCCAGTACTTC. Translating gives CASRRRLDGETQYF.

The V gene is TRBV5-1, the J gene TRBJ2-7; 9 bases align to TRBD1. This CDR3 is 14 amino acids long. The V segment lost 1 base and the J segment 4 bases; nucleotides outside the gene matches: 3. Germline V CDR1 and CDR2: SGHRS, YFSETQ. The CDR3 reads CASSLRGTGYEQYF. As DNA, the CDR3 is TGCGCCAGCAGCTTGAGAGGGACAGGGTACGAGCAGTACTTC. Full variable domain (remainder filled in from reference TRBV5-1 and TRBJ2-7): KAGVTQTPRYLIKTRGQQVTLSCSPISGHRSVSWYQQTPGQGLQFLFEYFSETQRNKGNFPGRFSGRQFSNSRSEMNVSTLELGDSALYLCASSLRGTGYEQYFGPGTRLTVT.